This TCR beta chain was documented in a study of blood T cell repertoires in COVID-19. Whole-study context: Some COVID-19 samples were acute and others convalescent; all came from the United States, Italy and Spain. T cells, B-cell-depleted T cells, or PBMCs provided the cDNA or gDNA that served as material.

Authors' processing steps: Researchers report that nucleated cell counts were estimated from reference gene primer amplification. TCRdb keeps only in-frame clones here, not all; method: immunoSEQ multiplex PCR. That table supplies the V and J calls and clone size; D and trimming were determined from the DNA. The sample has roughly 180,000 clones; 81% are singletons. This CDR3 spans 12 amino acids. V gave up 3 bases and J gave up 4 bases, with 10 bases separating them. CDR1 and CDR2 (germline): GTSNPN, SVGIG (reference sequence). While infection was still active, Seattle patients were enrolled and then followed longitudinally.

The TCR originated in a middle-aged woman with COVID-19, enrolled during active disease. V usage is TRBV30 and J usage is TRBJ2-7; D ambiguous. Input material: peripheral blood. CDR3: CAWRRHEYEQYF. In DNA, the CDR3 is TGTGCCTGGAGGAGGCATGAGTACGAGCAGTACTTC.